The rows below give T cell receptor beta chains drawn from one sample of a study of cytomegalovirus exposure and HLA in healthy donors. The table came from immunoSEQ multiplex PCR; TCRdb's copy has only in-frame clones and leaves some out. The sample includes more than 150,000 clones, about 88% of them seen just once. The specimen sequenced was PBMCs. The origin of the receptors is a girl under three years old in good health and CMV-seronegative. Both conserved end residues are part of each CDR3. Fields, in order: D gene, clone size, J gene, CDR3 length, V gene, CDR3 DNA, CDR3 protein. D genes are given only for firm matches. The size of a clone is reported for some rows only, either as once, few or many, or as a class for expanded clones.

d_gene: .
abundance: .
j_gene: TRBJ2-1
len: 16
v_gene: TRBV6-5
CDR3nt: TGTGCCAGCAGTTCCGATGGGGGGGGGCCACACAATGAGCAGTTCTTC
CDR3aa: CASSSDGGGPHNEQFF

d_gene: TRBD2
abundance: .
j_gene: TRBJ2-3
len: 19
v_gene: TRBV4-2
CDR3nt: TGTGCCAGCAGCCAAGGGTTGCTAGCGGGGGGGCCGGGTACAGATACGCAGTATTTT
CDR3aa: CASSQGLLAGGPGTDTQYF

d_gene: TRBD1
abundance: .
j_gene: TRBJ1-3
len: 16
v_gene: TRBV7-2
CDR3nt: TGTGCCAGCAGCCGACGAAGTGGACAGGGAGGAAACACCATATATTTT
CDR3aa: CASSRRSGQGGNTIYF

d_gene: TRBD1
abundance: few
j_gene: TRBJ2-7
len: 13
v_gene: TRBV19
CDR3nt: TGTGCCAGTACCCCACGACAGGGCTACGAGCAGTACTTC
CDR3aa: CASTPRQGYEQYF

d_gene: TRBD2
abundance: .
j_gene: TRBJ2-7
len: 15
v_gene: TRBV9
CDR3nt: TGTGCCAGCAGCGTCGGGACTAGCGGGGATTACGAGCAGTACTTC
CDR3aa: CASSVGTSGDYEQYF

d_gene: .
abundance: .
j_gene: TRBJ2-1
len: 12
v_gene: TRBV11-2
CDR3nt: TGTGCCAGCAGCTTAGGAGGAGATGAGCAGTTCTTC
CDR3aa: CASSLGGDEQFF

d_gene: TRBD1
abundance: .
j_gene: TRBJ2-5
len: 14
v_gene: TRBV29-1
CDR3nt: TGCAGCGTAGCGGGGGACAGGGGAGAAGAGACCCAGTACTTC
CDR3aa: CSVAGDRGEETQYF

d_gene: TRBD2
abundance: .
j_gene: TRBJ2-5
len: 12
v_gene: TRBV27
CDR3nt: TGTGCCAGCAGTTTTGGGAGGGGGACCCAGTACTTC
CDR3aa: CASSFGRGTQYF

d_gene: .
abundance: .
j_gene: TRBJ2-3
len: 18
v_gene: TRBV27
CDR3nt: TGTGCCAGCAGTTCCCTGGCCCCGACATCAGTAAGGACAGATACGCAGTATTTT
CDR3aa: CASSSLAPTSVRTDTQYF

d_gene: TRBD1
abundance: .
j_gene: TRBJ2-7
len: 12
v_gene: TRBV29-1
CDR3nt: TGCAGCGTGACCGACAGGGGGCACGAGCAGTACTTC
CDR3aa: CSVTDRGHEQYF

d_gene: .
abundance: .
j_gene: TRBJ2-3
len: 13
v_gene: TRBV6-1
CDR3nt: TGTGCCAGCAGTGAGAAACAGAGAGATACGCAGTATTTT
CDR3aa: CASSEKQRDTQYF

d_gene: TRBD1
abundance: once
j_gene: TRBJ2-1
len: 18
v_gene: TRBV30
CDR3nt: TGTGCCTGGAGTGGGAATTTCCGGGACAGGGACTCCTACAATGAGCAGTTCTTC
CDR3aa: CAWSGNFRDRDSYNEQFF

d_gene: .
abundance: .
j_gene: TRBJ1-4
len: 16
v_gene: TRBV28
CDR3nt: TGTGCCAGCACGAGTTACAGCTTTGCAACTAATGAAAAACTGTTTTTT
CDR3aa: CASTSYSFATNEKLFF

d_gene: .
abundance: .
j_gene: TRBJ2-7
len: 15
v_gene: TRBV18
CDR3nt: TGTGCCAGCTCACAAGCCTACCGGGACAACTACGAGCAGTACTTC
CDR3aa: CASSQAYRDNYEQYF

d_gene: .
abundance: once
j_gene: TRBJ1-2
len: 13
v_gene: TRBV5-4
CDR3nt: TGTGCCAGCAGGCCGGAACAGGGTTATGGCTACACCTTC
CDR3aa: CASRPEQGYGYTF

d_gene: TRBD1
abundance: .
j_gene: TRBJ2-7
len: 14
v_gene: TRBV19
CDR3nt: TGTGCCAGTAGTATTAGCTTACAGGGGTACGAGCAGTACTTC
CDR3aa: CASSISLQGYEQYF

d_gene: TRBD1
abundance: .
j_gene: TRBJ1-2
len: 15
v_gene: TRBV9
CDR3nt: TGTGCCAGCACCCGCCTGACAGGGACCTCCTATGGCTACACCTTC
CDR3aa: CASTRLTGTSYGYTF

d_gene: TRBD2
abundance: .
j_gene: TRBJ2-1
len: 19
v_gene: TRBV4-2
CDR3nt: TGTGCCAGCAGCCAAGATCGGAGCGGGAGGGCCGGGTCCTACAATGAGCAGTTCTTC
CDR3aa: CASSQDRSGRAGSYNEQFF

d_gene: TRBD1
abundance: .
j_gene: TRBJ2-7
len: 14
v_gene: TRBV19
CDR3nt: TGTGCCAGTAGTATCGTGGACAGGTCGTCCGAGCAGTACTTC
CDR3aa: CASSIVDRSSEQYF

d_gene: .
abundance: .
j_gene: TRBJ2-1
len: 11
v_gene: TRBV30
CDR3nt: TGTGCCTGGAGTGGGAGGGGTGAGCAGTTCTTC
CDR3aa: CAWSGRGEQFF

d_gene: .
abundance: .
j_gene: TRBJ2-5
len: 16
v_gene: TRBV27
CDR3nt: TGTGCCAGCAGGCGAATCGGGCGGGCAAGCCAAGAGACCCAGTACTTC
CDR3aa: CASRRIGRASQETQYF

d_gene: TRBD2
abundance: .
j_gene: TRBJ2-7
len: 13
v_gene: TRBV4-1
CDR3nt: TGCGCCAGCAGCCCTAGCGGGTTTTACGAGCAGTACTTC
CDR3aa: CASSPSGFYEQYF

d_gene: TRBD1
abundance: once
j_gene: TRBJ1-1
len: 12
v_gene: TRBV7-9
CDR3nt: TGTTACACGGCCAGGGGGCATGGTGAAGCTTTCTTT
CDR3aa: CYTARGHGEAFF

d_gene: .
abundance: .
j_gene: TRBJ1-2
len: 14
v_gene: TRBV7-9
CDR3nt: TGTGCCAGCAGCTCAACAGGGCCTCGGTTTAGCTACACCTTC
CDR3aa: CASSSTGPRFSYTF

d_gene: .
abundance: .
j_gene: TRBJ1-5
len: 14
v_gene: TRBV6-1
CDR3nt: TGTGCCAGCACCTCAGACCGCCCGGGGAGGCCCCAGCATTTT
CDR3aa: CASTSDRPGRPQHF

d_gene: .
abundance: .
j_gene: TRBJ1-4
len: 13
v_gene: TRBV4-2
CDR3nt: TGTGCCAGCAGCCAAGATAGGGGAGGTAGGCTGTTTTTT
CDR3aa: CASSQDRGGRLFF

d_gene: .
abundance: .
j_gene: TRBJ2-3
len: 14
v_gene: TRBV11-2
CDR3nt: TGTGCCAGCAGCTTAGATTCGAACTCAGATACGCAGTATTTT
CDR3aa: CASSLDSNSDTQYF

d_gene: .
abundance: .
j_gene: TRBJ2-7
len: 15
v_gene: TRBV30
CDR3nt: TGTGCCTGGAGTGCATACGAGACAGACTCCTACGAGCAGTACTTC
CDR3aa: CAWSAYETDSYEQYF

d_gene: .
abundance: .
j_gene: TRBJ2-1
len: 11
v_gene: TRBV4-2
CDR3nt: TGTGCCAGCAGCCAAGGACTCGAGCAGTTCTTC
CDR3aa: CASSQGLEQFF

d_gene: TRBD1
abundance: .
j_gene: TRBJ1-2
len: 15
v_gene: TRBV5-6
CDR3nt: TGTGCCAGCAGCTACGGGACAGGGGGCCACTATGGCTACACCTTC
CDR3aa: CASSYGTGGHYGYTF

d_gene: TRBD1
abundance: .
j_gene: TRBJ1-6
len: 16
v_gene: TRBV5-1
CDR3nt: TGCGCCAGCAGTTTACCCGGACAGGAAGGGACTTCACCCCTCCACTTT
CDR3aa: CASSLPGQEGTSPLHF

d_gene: TRBD1
abundance: .
j_gene: TRBJ1-4
len: 14
v_gene: TRBV7-8
CDR3nt: TGTGCCAGCAGCCCTGAGAGGGGGCATGAAAAACTGTTTTTT
CDR3aa: CASSPERGHEKLFF

d_gene: TRBD1
abundance: .
j_gene: TRBJ2-1
len: 14
v_gene: TRBV19
CDR3nt: TGTGCCAGTAGTCCTGGGACAGCTTACAATGAGCAGTTCTTC
CDR3aa: CASSPGTAYNEQFF

d_gene: .
abundance: .
j_gene: TRBJ1-2
len: 14
v_gene: TRBV10-3
CDR3nt: TGTGCCATCATAGGTGAAAGGGAGAACTATGGCTACACCTTC
CDR3aa: CAIIGERENYGYTF

d_gene: TRBD2
abundance: .
j_gene: TRBJ2-7
len: 16
v_gene: TRBV5-4
CDR3nt: TGTGCCAGCAGCTTACCCCTTAGCGGGGGGGCCGGCGAGCAGTACTTC
CDR3aa: CASSLPLSGGAGEQYF